Listed here are 23 T cell receptor beta chains from one sample, sequenced in a study of molecular identifiers for immune sequencing clone quantification. MiXCR, run by TCRdb on the PCR reads, gives a single entry per CDR3 protein. This sample has under 800,000 distinct CDR3 sequences, with around 25% found just once. The material sequenced was naive CD8+ T cells from blood, with Jurkat cell RNA spiked in. The subset here: FACS-sorted CD8+CD4-CCR7+CD45RA+ naive T cells. The receptors come from a human donor in good health. Some libraries in this study had Jurkat cell RNA spiked in.

This clonotype was detected ten times or more. The chain recombines TRBV6-6 with TRBJ2-2; 9 bases are a match to TRBD1. V shed 6 bases and J 3 bases; nucleotides not matched to a gene: 17. The CDR3 sequence is 19 residues long. Germline-derived CDR1 and CDR2 are MNHNY and SVGAGI (reference sequence). CDR3 amino acids: CASRKASGTGLFDTGELFF. DNA of the CDR3: TGTGCCAGCAGAAAAGCCTCCGGGACAGGGTTATTTGACACCGGGGAGCTGTTTTTT.

The genes are TRBV13 and TRBJ2-2; D may be TRBD1 or TRBD2 (5 bases each). Per the germline V gene, CDR1 is PRHDT and CDR2 is FYEKMQ (reference sequence). The germline V and J ends were trimmed by 11 bases and 5 bases, with 18 bases remaining between them. The length of the CDR3 is 14 residues. CDR3 DNA: TGTGCCGTCCCGGGGACCACGAGGACCGGGGAGCTGTTTTTT. Protein sequence: CAVPGTTRTGELFF.

The V gene is TRBV19, the J gene TRBJ2-2; D call uncertain. V lost 6 bases, J lost 4 bases, and 9 bases lay in between. Germline V lookup: CDR1 LNHDA, CDR2 SQIVND (reference sequence). CDR3 length: 13 amino acids. The CDR3 reads CASRGRLTGELFF. The CDR3 bases are TGTGCCAGTAGAGGGCGGCTCACCGGGGAGCTGTTTTTT. Full variable domain (outside the CDR3, taken from reference TRBV19 and TRBJ2-2): DGGITQSPKYLFRKEGQNVTLSCEQNLNHDAMYWYRQDPGQGLRLIYYSQIVNDFQKGDIAEGYSVSREKKESFPLTVTSAQKNPTAFYLCASRGRLTGELFFGEGSRLTVL.

A remark on this clonotype: A much larger clone differs by one base, so this may be a read error. The CDR3 DNA is TGCAGTGCTAGAGATGCACTAGCGGGAAGCGAGCAGTTCTTC. It codes for CSARDALAGSEQFF. J is TRBJ2-1 and V is TRBV20-1; TRBD2 matches 10 bases. Germline lookup yields CDR1 DFQATT and CDR2 SNEGSKA (reference sequence). The CDR3 totals 14 residues. Unmatched junction bases numbered 6, after V lost 0 bases and J lost 10 bases.

This clonotype showed up many times. V and J are TRBV15 and TRBJ2-1; D gene unclear. Between the trimmed V and J ends, which lost 1 base and 9 bases, there was a span of 16 bases. Looked up from germline, CDR1 is LNHNV and CDR2 is YYDKDF (reference sequence). CDR3 length: 15 amino acids. The DNA of the CDR3 is TGTGCCACCAGCAGAGTTTCATCCTCAGACGGTGAGCAGTTCTTC. It encodes CATSRVSSSDGEQFF.

This clonotype was seen a few times. The chain has TRBV15 and TRBJ2-7, with a tentative D call TRBD1 (6 bases). The CDR3 spans 14 residues. Germline V CDR1 and CDR2: LNHNV, YYDKDF (reference sequence). Between the trimmed V and J ends, which lost 3 bases and 4 bases, there was a span of 13 bases. DNA of the CDR3: TGTGCCACCAGCAGTGCGACAGGTGTTTACGAGCAGTACTTC. It yields the protein CATSSATGVYEQYF.

Only a few counts were recorded for this clonotype. The chain carries TRBV27 and TRBJ2-5; 12 bases are shared with TRBD2. Germline V gives CDR1 MNHEY, CDR2 SMNVEV (reference sequence). The CDR3 length is 14 residues. J lost 14 bases, V lost 3 bases, and 10 bases had no gene match. In DNA, the CDR3 is TGTGCCAGCAGTTTTGCCGGACTAGCGGGGCGTCTATACTTC. Translating it yields CASSFAGLAGRLYF.

This clonotype was counted ten times or more. The J gene is TRBJ1-4, the V gene TRBV20-1; TRBD1 aligns across 12 bases. CDR3 length: 16 residues. CDR1 and CDR2 (germline): DFQATT, SNEGSKA (reference sequence). The junction had 7 bases not matched to a gene; V was cut back by 3 bases and J by 5 bases. The CDR3 DNA sequence: TGCAGTGCTAGTGGGACAGGGGGCCCGTCAAATGAAAAACTGTTTTTT. Its translation: CSASGTGGPSNEKLFF.

The J gene is TRBJ2-5, the V gene TRBV11-2; 7 nucleotides align to TRBD1. V lost 3 bases, J lost 2 bases, and 6 bases stayed unmatched. Germline lookup yields CDR1 SGHAT and CDR2 FQNNGV. The CDR3 runs to 15 residues. The CDR3: CASSFGDSLQETQYF. The CDR3 DNA reads as TGTGCCAGCAGCTTTGGGGACAGCTTACAAGAGACCCAGTACTTC.

In its sample, this clonotype was seen a few times. The chain couples TRBV6-2 or TRBV6-3 to TRBJ2-7; TRBD1 is a possible D gene (6 bases). V lost 5 bases, J lost 1 base, and 21 bases lay in between. This CDR3 has 17 residues. Germline CDR1 and CDR2: MNHEY and SVGEGT. The CDR3 DNA follows: TGTGCCAGCAGTACCCCCCCCGGGACAATAGAATCCTACGAGCAGTACTTC. Translating it yields CASSTPPGTIESYEQYF.

The CDR3 region has the DNA TGTGCCAGCAGTTTCGGCGGTACTAGGGATACGCAGTATTTT. Its translation is CASSFGGTRDTQYF. The chain is built from TRBV27 and TRBJ2-3, with D tentatively TRBD2 (5 bases). The CDR3 is made up of 14 amino acids. Deletions cut 3 bases from V and 6 bases from J, with 13 bases between. The germline gives CDR1 MNHEY, CDR2 SMNVEV (reference sequence).

A remark on this clonotype: The junction departs from germline at one end; a sequencing error may be responsible. The chain employs TRBV7-6 and TRBJ2-5; D is unresolved. Per germline, CDR1 SGHVS and CDR2 FNYEAQ. This CDR3 is 16 amino acids long. Here the CDR3 reads CASGFNIRTYQETQYF. CDR3 bases: TGTGCCAGCGGCTTTAATATCCGGACCTACCAAGAGACCCAGTACTTC.

This clonotype turned up a few times. The rearrangement joins TRBV30 to TRBJ2-7; D not resolved. CDR1 is GTSNPN, CDR2 SVGIG, per germline (reference sequence). This CDR3 is built from 12 residues. Trimming left V 0 bases short and J 6 bases short, with 9 bases between. CDR3 in DNA: TGTGCCTGGAGTGTACATCGTAGCGAGCAGTACTTC. This sequence encodes CAWSVHRSEQYF. Based on the CDR3 plus reference TRBV30 and TRBJ2-7, the full variable domain is SQTIHQWPATLVQPVGSPLSLECTVEGTSNPNLYWYRQAAGRGLQLLFYSVGIGQISSEVPQNLSASRPQDRQFILSSKKLLLSDSGFYLCAWSVHRSEQYFGPGTRLTVT.

This clonotype was observed at least ten times. The chain combines TRBV25-1 with TRBJ2-5, with 10 nucleotides matching TRBD1. This CDR3 contains 15 residues. The germline CDR1 and CDR2 sequences are MGHDK and SYGVNS. V gave up 3 bases and J gave up 1 base; unmatched junction bases: 2. In nucleotides, the CDR3 is TGTGCCAGCAGTGAGTGGACAGGGGGCCAAGAGACCCAGTACTTC. Translating gives CASSEWTGGQETQYF.

This clonotype was seen more than once but under ten times. The chain is built from TRBV4-1 and TRBJ2-1, with 7 bases fitting TRBD2. The CDR3 is 16 residues long. The V gene end was trimmed by 4 bases and the J gene end by 5 bases; junction bases not matched to a gene: 11. The germline V gene encodes CDR1 MGHRA and CDR2 YSYEKL. The DNA of the CDR3 is TGCGCCAGCAGCCCGAGCCCCGGCGGGGGAAACAATGAGCAGTTCTTC. Translated: CASSPSPGGGNNEQFF.

The chain combines TRBV29-1 with TRBJ2-1; TRBD1 might be the D (5 bases). Germline V CDR1 and CDR2: SQVTM, ANQGSEA. CDR3 size: 12 residues. V was shortened by 1 base and J by 9 bases, with 10 bases between the two germline ends. The CDR3 nucleotides are TGCAGCGTTGAAGGTATAGGGGTTGAGCAGTTCTTC. Translating gives CSVEGIGVEQFF.

This clonotype has more than one count but fewer than ten. CDR3 sequence: CASSMSENTEAFF. The CDR3, as DNA: TGTGCCAGCAGTATGTCTGAGAACACTGAAGCTTTCTTT. V gene TRBV27 combines with J gene TRBJ1-1; no definite D call. CDR3 length: 13 amino acids. V lost 5 bases, J lost 1 base, and 8 bases lay in between. Germline CDR1 is MNHEY and CDR2 is SMNVEV (reference sequence).

The rearrangement uses TRBV27 and TRBJ2-7; 9 bases agree with TRBD2. CDR1 and CDR2 (germline): MNHEY, SMNVEV (reference sequence). The CDR3 has 15 residues. V gave up 5 bases and J gave up 2 bases; unmatched junction bases: 7. CDR3 nucleotide sequence: TGTGCCAGCAGTATCCTAGCGGGGCTTACCTACGAGCAGTACTTC. This translates into CASSILAGLTYEQYF.

Comment on this clonotype: A read error may produce the germline difference seen at one junction end. This rearrangement joins TRBV19 to TRBJ1-5; D is unresolved. CDR3 length equals 15 residues. Per germline, CDR1 LNHDA and CDR2 SQIVND (reference sequence). For the CDR3, the DNA is TGTGCCAGTACTCTCGGTACACGTACAAATCCGCCCCCGCATTTT. Encoded protein: CASTLGTRTNPPPHF.

This rearrangement joins TRBV29-1 to TRBJ2-1; weak D call: TRBD1 (5 bases). This CDR3 region has 10 residues. The germline CDR1 and CDR2 sequences are SQVTM and ANQGSEA. The V and J ends lost 7 bases and 7 bases respectively, with 8 bases between them. The CDR3 protein is CSANRNEQFF. The CDR3 bases are TGCAGCGCTAACAGGAATGAGCAGTTCTTC.

The sample holds many counts of this clonotype. The rearrangement links TRBV29-1 to TRBJ1-2; 9 bases fit TRBD1. V was clipped by 3 bases and J by 5 bases; unmatched bases: 13. The CDR3 has 16 residues. Germline CDR1 SQVTM, CDR2 ANQGSEA. The CDR3, as DNA: TGCAGCGTTGAGACGGGCACCGGGACAGGGTGGTATGGCTACACCTTC. Its protein product is CSVETGTGTGWYGYTF.

There are many counts of this clonotype. This chain uses TRBV29-1 with TRBJ2-3; D possibly corresponds to TRBD1 (5 bases). Germline lookup yields CDR1 SQVTM and CDR2 ANQGSEA. V lost 0 bases and J 10 bases, leaving 17 bases between the germline ends. This CDR3 region has 14 residues. Here the CDR3 reads CSVEERTTQVSQYF. Here the CDR3 DNA reads TGCAGCGTTGAAGAAAGGACAACCCAGGTTTCGCAGTATTTT.

This chain links TRBV29-1 with TRBJ2-7, with 9 bases aligning to TRBD1. Unmatched junction bases numbered 5, after V lost 7 bases and J lost 1 base. CDR1 and CDR2 (germline): SQVTM, ANQGSEA. CDR3 length: 13 amino acids. This CDR3 reads CSAGTGCSYEQYF. The CDR3 DNA reads as TGCAGCGCCGGGACAGGGTGTTCCTACGAGCAGTACTTC.